Below, one T cell receptor beta chain is given with its context. Its antigen is unknown. The data derive from a study of cytomegalovirus exposure and HLA in healthy donors. The study's findings and limits: Previous analysis showed most TCR beta V segments were productive about 87% or about 30% of the time. As was reported, the HLA-A and HLA-B alleles of most subjects were accurately predicted from TCR beta sequences.

A multiplex PCR was run with 60 Vbeta primers and 13 Jbeta primers. Sequenced by immunoSEQ multiplex PCR; TCRdb stores in-frame clones only, minus some. The repertoire has around 150,000 clones, roughly 85% of them found once; the top ten carry about 0.93%. Germline CDR1 and CDR2: SEHNR and FQNEAQ (reference sequence). This CDR3 contains 14 residues. Trimming removed 4 bases at V and 4 bases at J, with 12 bases between. Material: PBMCs. The chain combines TRBV7-9 with TRBJ2-3; D might be TRBD1 (5 bases). This TCR was sampled from a woman between 50 and 59 years old in good health and CMV-seropositive. DNA of the CDR3: TGTGCCAGCAGCTCAAAGATCAGGGCAGATACGCAGTATTTT. It yields the protein CASSSKIRADTQYF.